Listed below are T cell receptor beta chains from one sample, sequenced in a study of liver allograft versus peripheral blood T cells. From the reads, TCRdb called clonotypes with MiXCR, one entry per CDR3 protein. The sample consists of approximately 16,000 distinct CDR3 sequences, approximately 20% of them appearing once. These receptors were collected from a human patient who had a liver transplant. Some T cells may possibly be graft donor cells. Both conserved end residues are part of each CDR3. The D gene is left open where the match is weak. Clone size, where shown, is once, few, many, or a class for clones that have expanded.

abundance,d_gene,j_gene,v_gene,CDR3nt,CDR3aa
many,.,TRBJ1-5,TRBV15,TGTGCCACCAGCTTTGAGCCCTATAGCAATCAGCCCCAGCATTTT,CATSFEPYSNQPQHF
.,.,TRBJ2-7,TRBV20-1,TGCAGTGCTAGAGATTGGCAGAGCTCCTACGAGCAGTACTTC,CSARDWQSSYEQYF
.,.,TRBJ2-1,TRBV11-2,TGTGCCAGCAGCTTAGATCTCGTGCGCCGGGAGAACGTCTATCGGCGTGAGCAGTTCTTC,CASSLDLVRRENVYRREQFF
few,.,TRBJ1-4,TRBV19,TGTGCCACCCGCCGGGGAGCTAATGAAAAACTGTTTTTT,CATRRGANEKLFF
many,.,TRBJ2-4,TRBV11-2,TGTGCCAGCAGCTTAGAAGGGGGACTAAACATTCAGTACTTC,CASSLEGGLNIQYF
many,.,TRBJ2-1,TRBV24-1,TGTGCCACCAGCCTAGGGGTCTACAATGAGCAGTTCTTC,CATSLGVYNEQFF
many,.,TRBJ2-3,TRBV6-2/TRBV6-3,TGTGCCAGCAGTTACGGCCCGGGGGATACGCAGTATTTT,CASSYGPGDTQYF
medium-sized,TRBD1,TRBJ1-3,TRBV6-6,TGTGCCAGCAGTAGGACAGGGCGCAACTCTGGAAACACCATATATTTT,CASSRTGRNSGNTIYF
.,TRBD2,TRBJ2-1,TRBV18,TGTGCCAGCTCACCGACTAGCGGGAGCCTCAATGAGCAGTTCTTC,CASSPTSGSLNEQFF
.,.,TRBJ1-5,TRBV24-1,TGTGCCACCAGTGCTCTCCGAGTGAATCAGCCCCAGCATTTT,CATSALRVNQPQHF
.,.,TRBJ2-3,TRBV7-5,.,CISVPAAYPGTSGTSRTDTQYF
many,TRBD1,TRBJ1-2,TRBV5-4,TGTGCCAGCAGCTGGGGACAGGTGCCCTTGGATGGCTACACCTTC,CASSWGQVPLDGYTF
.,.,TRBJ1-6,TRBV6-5,TGTGCCAGCAGTTCGCTCAGTCAGAATTCACCCCTCCACTTT,CASSSLSQNSPLHF
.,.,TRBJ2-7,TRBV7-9,TGTGCCAGCAGCCCCCAAAGGTCCTACGAGCAGTACTTC,CASSPQRSYEQYF
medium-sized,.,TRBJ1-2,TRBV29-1,TGCAGCGTTGACGGGGGGTGGGAAGGCTACACCTTC,CSVDGGWEGYTF
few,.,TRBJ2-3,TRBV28,TGTGCCAGCAGTACCCTGAAGGGCACAGATACGCAGTATTTT,CASSTLKGTDTQYF
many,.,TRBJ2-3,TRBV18,TGTGCCAGCTCACCAAGGCGGGAAGGGAGCACAGATACGCAGTATTTT,CASSPRREGSTDTQYF
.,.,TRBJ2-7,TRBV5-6,TGTGCCAGCAGCTCGTTGGGGGTGGACTACGAGCAGTACTTC,CASSSLGVDYEQYF
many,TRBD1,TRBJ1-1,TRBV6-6,TGTGCCAGCAGCACGGACAGGGGGCTTTATAGGAACACTGAAGCTTTCTTT,CASSTDRGLYRNTEAFF
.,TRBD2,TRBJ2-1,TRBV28,TGTGCCAGCAGACTAGCGGGACGCCGTGGTGAGCAGTTCTTC,CASRLAGRRGEQFF
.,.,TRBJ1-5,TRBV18,TGTGCCAGCTCACCACCGGGTCGGGGAAACAATCAGCCCCAGCATTTT,CASSPPGRGNNQPQHF
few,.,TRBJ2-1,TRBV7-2,TGTGCCAGCAGGCTACTAAATGAGCAGTTCTTC,CASRLLNEQFF
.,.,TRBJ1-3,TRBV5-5,TGTGCCAGCAGCTTGGCCAGGGAGAGGTCTGGAAACACCATATATTTT,CASSLARERSGNTIYF
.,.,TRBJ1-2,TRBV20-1,TGCAGTACCGGGACGGCGACCTATGGCTACACCTTC,CSTGTATYGYTF
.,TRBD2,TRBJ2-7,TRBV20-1,TGCAGTGCTACCCATAGCGGGGGCACCTACGAGCAGTACTTC,CSATHSGGTYEQYF
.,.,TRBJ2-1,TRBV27,TGTGCCAGCAGTTTAAATTCGGACGGATACAATGAGCAGTTCTTC,CASSLNSDGYNEQFF
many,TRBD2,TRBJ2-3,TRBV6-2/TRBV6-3,TGTGCCAGCAGTTACCTGCCCGTGCGGGGGTCGCTAGCGGGAGGGGGCACAGATACGCAGTATTTT,CASSYLPVRGSLAGGGTDTQYF
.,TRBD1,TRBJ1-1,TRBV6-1,TGTGCCAGCATTACTAGGACAGGGATCATGAACACTGAAGCTTTCTTT,CASITRTGIMNTEAFF
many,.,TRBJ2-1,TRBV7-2,TGTGCCAGCAGCTCTACAGGTAGCTCCTACAATGAGCAGTTCTTC,CASSSTGSSYNEQFF
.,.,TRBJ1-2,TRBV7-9,TGTGCCAGCAGCTTACGGACGGGGCGCTATGGCTACACCTTC,CASSLRTGRYGYTF
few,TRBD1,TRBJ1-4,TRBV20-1,TGCAGTTGGACAGGGGGGAAGACTAATGAAAAACTGTTTTTT,CSWTGGKTNEKLFF
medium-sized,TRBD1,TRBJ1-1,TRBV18,TGTGCCAGCTCACCTGGGACAGGGGGTGGGGGCACTGAAGCTTTCTTT,CASSPGTGGGGTEAFF
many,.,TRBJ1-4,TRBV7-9,TGTGCCAGCAGCTCGACTCGGGACCCTGGACAAAAACTGTTTTTT,CASSSTRDPGQKLFF
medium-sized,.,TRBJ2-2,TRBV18,TGTGCCAGCTCCCTAACTCCCGGGACGGCTAACACCGGGGAGCTGTTTTTT,CASSLTPGTANTGELFF
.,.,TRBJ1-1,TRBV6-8,TGTGCCAGCAGATCCGGATCAGTACACACTGAAGCTTTCTTT,CASRSGSVHTEAFF
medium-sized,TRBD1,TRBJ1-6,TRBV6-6,TGTGCCAGCAGTTACGCGACAGGGGAGAATTCACCCCTCCACTTT,CASSYATGENSPLHF
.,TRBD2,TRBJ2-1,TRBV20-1,TGCAGTGCGCCCCCAGCGGGGGGCCCCTCCTACAATGAGCAGTTCTTC,CSAPPAGGPSYNEQFF
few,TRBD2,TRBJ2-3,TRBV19,TGTTCCAGTAGGCGATCCGGAGCGGGAGAATCAGATACGCAGTATTTT,CSSRRSGAGESDTQYF
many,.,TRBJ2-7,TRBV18,TGTGCCAGCTCACCACCAGGTTCCTACGAGCAGTACTTC,CASSPPGSYEQYF
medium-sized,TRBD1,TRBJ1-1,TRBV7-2,TGTGCCAGCAGCTCCAGGGGGACGGGCACTGAAGCTTTCTTT,CASSSRGTGTEAFF
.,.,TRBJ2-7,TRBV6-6,TGTGCCAGGCAGGCCGGAGGAGTAAAAACCTACGAGCAGTACTTC,CARQAGGVKTYEQYF
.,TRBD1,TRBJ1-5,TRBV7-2,TGTGCCAGCAGCTTAAGGTTCCCCGGGACAGGGGGCCAGCATTTT,CASSLRFPGTGGQHF